A selection of T cell receptor beta chains follows, all from one sample in a study of shared clonotypes between healthy human individuals. The assay was immunoSEQ multiplex PCR, and TCRdb's table has in-frame clones only and misses some. The repertoire holds about 1.5 million clones, with around 98% as singletons. The sequencing sample was made of naive CD4+ T cells sorted from blood. These receptors all come from a man aged 25 to 40 in good health. The CDR3 runs from the conserved cysteine through the conserved F or W. A D gene is named only where the DNA matches it firmly. The size field is filled for only some rows; it gives once, few, many or a size class.

.	TRBJ2-1	TRBV4-3	.	TGCGCCAGCAGCCAAGAAAGCTACAATGAGCAGTTCTTC	CASSQESYNEQFF
.	TRBJ2-3	TRBV28	TRBD2	TGTGCCAGCAGCACTAGCGGGGTCACAGATACGCAGTATTTT	CASSTSGVTDTQYF
.	TRBJ2-5	TRBV29-1	TRBD1	TGCAGCGCCCGTCGGGCAGGGGGAAGGGAGCAGTACTTC	CSARRAGGREQYF
once	TRBJ1-2	TRBV29-1	.	TGCAGCGCCCGGGGGGGCGCGTTAGGTGGCTACACCTTC	CSARGGALGGYTF
.	TRBJ2-2	TRBV10-1	.	TGCGCCAGCAGTACAGGGTCCACCGGGGAGCTGTTTTTT	CASSTGSTGELFF
.	TRBJ1-5	TRBV29-1	.	TGCAGCGTTGGGGACGGGGGCAATCAGCCCCAGCATTTT	CSVGDGGNQPQHF
.	TRBJ1-4	TRBV18	.	TGTGCCAGCTCAGCAGACAGGAACGAAAAACTGTTTTTT	CASSADRNEKLFF
.	TRBJ2-7	TRBV5-5	TRBD2	TGTGCCAGCAGCTCCGGGACTAGCGGGTTTTCCTACGAGCAGTACTTC	CASSSGTSGFSYEQYF
.	TRBJ2-5	TRBV10-2	.	TGCGCCAGCAGTGGTCCCTCCCAAGAGACCCAGTACTTC	CASSGPSQETQYF
.	TRBJ2-3	TRBV5-4	TRBD2	TGTGCCAGCAGCTTGGCCAATGGGGGAGGGCCAAGGGATACGCAGTATTTT	CASSLANGGGPRDTQYF
.	TRBJ1-5	TRBV28	TRBD1	TGTGCCAGCAGTTCCGGGACAGGGAAAATTCAGCCCCAGCATTTT	CASSSGTGKIQPQHF
.	TRBJ1-2	TRBV9	TRBD1	TGTGCCAGCAGCGTAGAAAGGGGGCAAGACTATGGCTACACCTTC	CASSVERGQDYGYTF
.	TRBJ2-2	TRBV9	TRBD2	TGTGCCAGCAGCGTGATAGCGGGAGGGCCAGGCACCGGGGAGCTGTTTTTT	CASSVIAGGPGTGELFF
.	TRBJ2-1	TRBV6-5	.	TGTGCCAGCAGTGTGGACGCAGCCTACAATGAGCAGTTCTTC	CASSVDAAYNEQFF
.	TRBJ2-1	TRBV19	.	TGTGCCAGTAGTAATTTGAACCGGAGGAGTATTCCTGAGCAGTTCTTC	CASSNLNRRSIPEQFF
.	TRBJ1-2	TRBV28	.	TGTGCCAGCAGTCCAAACCCCTCGGATGTGTGGGGGAAAGGTTATGGCTACACCTTC	CASSPNPSDVWGKGYGYTF
.	TRBJ2-7	TRBV6-6	.	TGTGCCAGCACGCCCCGGGAGTCTTCCTACGAGCAGTACTTC	CASTPRESSYEQYF
.	TRBJ1-5	TRBV2	TRBD1	TGTGCCAGCAGGGAAGACAGGGGAGGCAATCAGCCCCAGCATTTT	CASREDRGGNQPQHF
.	TRBJ2-3	TRBV7-9	TRBD2	TGTGCCAGCAGCATTCCGGGACTAGCGTTCGCAGATACGCAGTATTTT	CASSIPGLAFADTQYF
.	TRBJ2-1	TRBV7-9	.	TGTGCCAGCAGCACAGATAGCCCTCAAGCCTTCTTC	CASSTDSPQAFF
.	TRBJ2-7	TRBV29-1	.	TGCAGCGTGGGGGGTCCGGGACTCCCCGACGAGCAGTACTTC	CSVGGPGLPDEQYF
.	TRBJ1-3	TRBV18	.	TGTGCCAGCTCACCGCTCATGGTCTCTGGAAACACCATATATTTT	CASSPLMVSGNTIYF